This TCR beta chain was sequenced for a study of OX40 agonist ivuxolimab in advanced cancers. Study-level background: Ivuxolimab was a fully human IgG2 agonistic monoclonal antibody targeting the costimulatory receptor OX40 (CD134). Intravenous ivuxolimab was administered to patients every 2 weeks at six dose levels: 0.01, 0.1, 0.3, 1.5, 3 and 10 mg/kg. Among the roughly 50 dose-escalation patients, 19 had hepatocellular carcinoma, 15 melanoma, 9 renal cell carcinoma and 9 head and neck cancer. A male proportion of around 80% and a mean age of 60 years, ranging from about 20 to 79, were recorded for the dose-escalation cohort. Prior anti-PD-1, anti-PD-L1 or anti-CTLA-4 therapy was permitted, and 40% of dose-escalation patients had received checkpoint inhibitors. Partial responses occurred in three dose-escalation patients, of whom one had hepatocellular carcinoma and two had cutaneous melanoma. Peripheral TCRbeta sequencing was intended to test whether TCR sequence diversity was altered and clonal T-cell expansion was caused by ivuxolimab. The paper covers the monotherapy dose-escalation part of the phase I ivuxolimab trial, which included N ≈ 50 patients. Here is what the overall study found, with its caveats: Low levels of normalized T-cell clonal expansion were also seen in some patients who did not respond. After ivuxolimab, expanded clones were on average more numerous among CD8+ T cells than among CD4+ T cells. At doses of 0.1 to 3.0 mg/kg, clonal expansion of both CD4+ and CD8+ T cells in blood was seen between baseline and week 6. Partial responders in the 0.1-3.0 mg/kg groups had among the lowest normalized peripheral clonal expansion, especially among CD8+ T cells. Antigen specificity was not determined for the clonally expanded peripheral T cells.

Genomic DNA was isolated from the sorted cells so that the TCRbeta CDR3 region could be sequenced. The immunoSEQ Assay was used for sequencing of TCRbeta CDR3 regions. TCRdb stores this immuneACCESS table with in-frame sequences only. Part of the clones is absent; in the studies checked, under half of the shortfall reflects unresolved V genes, and no reason is known for the rest. Recorded for this sample are approximately 100,000 clones; approximately 90% of them occurred a single time. The ten largest clonotypes hold approximately 0.3% of the sample. The germline V gene (reference sequence) yields SEHNR for CDR1 and FQNEAQ for CDR2. Trimming takes 2 bases from V and 7 bases from J, and the germline ends sit 11 bases apart. Including cysteine and phenylalanine, the CDR3 has 13 amino acids. The only DNA kept is the CDR3, 39 bases in frame from the first base. The trial excluded patients who had a history of autoimmune disease or who were on systemic immunosuppression. Peripheral blood for TCR sequencing was collected from all dose cohorts at baseline, on cycle 4 day 1, and on cycle 7 day 1. The samples were taken from a phase I, first-in-human, multicenter, open-label dose-escalation trial of ivuxolimab. Adults with locally advanced or metastatic head and neck squamous cell, hepatocellular, melanoma or renal cell carcinoma were enrolled in the trial. CD4+ and CD8+ T cells were sorted separately from peripheral blood before TCR sequencing.

On this clone itself: No antigen is known for it. The record has no base qualities; no much larger clone is one base away.

The chain employs TRBV7-9 and TRBJ1-2, with the D gene not confidently named. The receptor was derived from an adult with an advanced solid tumor such as melanoma, head and neck, liver or kidney cancer. Source: CD4+ or CD8+ T cells sorted from blood, taken in a trial of the OX40 agonist ivuxolimab. The bases read TGTGCCAGCAGCTTATATCAGGAAGGTGGCTACACCTTC. It is translated as CASSLYQEGGYTF. When the CDR3 is completed using the reference TRBV7-9 and TRBJ1-2 genes on either side, the full variable domain is DTGVSQNPRHKITKRGQNVTFRCDPISEHNRLYWYRQTLGQGPEFLTYFQNEAQLEKSRLLSDRFSAERPKGSFSTLEIQRTEQGDSAMYLCASSLYQEGGYTFGSGTRLTVV.